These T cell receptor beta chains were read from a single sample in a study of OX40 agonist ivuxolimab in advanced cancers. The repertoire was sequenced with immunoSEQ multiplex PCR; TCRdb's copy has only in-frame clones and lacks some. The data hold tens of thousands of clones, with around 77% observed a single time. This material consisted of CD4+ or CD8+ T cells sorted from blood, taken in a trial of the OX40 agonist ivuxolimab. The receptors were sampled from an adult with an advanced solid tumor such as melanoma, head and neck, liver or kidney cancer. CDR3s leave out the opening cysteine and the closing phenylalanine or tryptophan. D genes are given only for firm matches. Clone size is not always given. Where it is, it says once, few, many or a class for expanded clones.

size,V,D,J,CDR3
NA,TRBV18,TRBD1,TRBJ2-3,ASSPTGETDTQY
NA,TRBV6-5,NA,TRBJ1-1,AGRRGAENTEAF
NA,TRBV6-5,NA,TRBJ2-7,ASSYSSGTLSYEQY
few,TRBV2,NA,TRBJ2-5,ASSRDGGETQY
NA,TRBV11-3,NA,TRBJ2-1,ASSFSGDEQF
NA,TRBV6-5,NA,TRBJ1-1,ASRFDYRVDKVAF
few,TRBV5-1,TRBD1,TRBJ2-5,ASSFRGPRETQY
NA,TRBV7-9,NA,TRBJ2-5,ASSPQDTMRTQY
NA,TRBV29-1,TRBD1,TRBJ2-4,SAGLNRGSFNIQY
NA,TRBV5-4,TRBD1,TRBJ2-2,ASRFRQGPTTGELF
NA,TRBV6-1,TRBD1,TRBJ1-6,ASSEAFRGPHSPLH
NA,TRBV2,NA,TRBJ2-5,ASTWGETQY
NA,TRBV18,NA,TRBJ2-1,ASSLVKSSYNEQF
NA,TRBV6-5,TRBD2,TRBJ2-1,ASSALAGGLNEQF
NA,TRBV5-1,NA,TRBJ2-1,ASSVQGIEGNEQF
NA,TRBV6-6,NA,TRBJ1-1,ASSYSDEMNTEAF
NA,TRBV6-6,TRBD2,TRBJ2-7,ASSRAGANYEQY
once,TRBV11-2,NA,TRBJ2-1,ASRGWNEQF
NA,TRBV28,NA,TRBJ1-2,ASSETDSYGYT
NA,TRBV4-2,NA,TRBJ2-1,ASSREPGLGNEQF
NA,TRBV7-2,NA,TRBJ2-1,ASSPRTIYNEQF
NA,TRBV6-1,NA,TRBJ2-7,ASSERGFEQY
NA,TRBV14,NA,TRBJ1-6,ASSQLLQGGNSPLH
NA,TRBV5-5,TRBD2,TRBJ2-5,ASSLPFFSGRAGETQY
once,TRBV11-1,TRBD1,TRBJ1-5,ASSYSGTGVDGNQPQH
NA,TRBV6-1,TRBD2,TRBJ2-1,ASKLAGLYNEQF
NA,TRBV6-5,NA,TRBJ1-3,ASRLNQGPGNTIY
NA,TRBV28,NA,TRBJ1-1,ASSHREEAF
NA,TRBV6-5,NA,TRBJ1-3,ASSGIGNTIY
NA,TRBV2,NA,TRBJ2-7,ASRADYYEQY
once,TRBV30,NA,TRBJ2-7,AWSGTFTYEQY
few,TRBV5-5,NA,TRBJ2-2,ASSRGLQGDTGELF
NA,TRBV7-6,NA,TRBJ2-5,ASSLTASQETQY
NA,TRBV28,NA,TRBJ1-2,ASSGPGRLYGYT
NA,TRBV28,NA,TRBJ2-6,ASSLGGSSGANVLT
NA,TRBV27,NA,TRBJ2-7,ASSLYSGGFPYEQY
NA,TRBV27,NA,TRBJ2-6,ASSLSAGANVLT
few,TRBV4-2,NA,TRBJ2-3,ASSQDLGTDTQY
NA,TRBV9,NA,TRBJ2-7,ASSVSPGDGYEQY
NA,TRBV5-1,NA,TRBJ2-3,ASSLDRDTQY
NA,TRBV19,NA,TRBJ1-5,ASTVGGNNQPQH
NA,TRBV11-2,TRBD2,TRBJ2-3,ASSFGAGGDTQY
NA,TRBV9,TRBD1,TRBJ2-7,ASSVGQGDSYEQY
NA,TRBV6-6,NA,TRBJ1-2,ASSYSAGYT
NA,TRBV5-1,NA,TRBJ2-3,ASSLGHNTDTQY
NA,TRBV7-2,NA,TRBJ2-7,ASSLQVRDEQY
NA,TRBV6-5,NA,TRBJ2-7,ASSLGEFYEQY
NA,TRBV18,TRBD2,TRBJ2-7,ASSPRLAGGREQY
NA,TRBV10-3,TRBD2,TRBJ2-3,AISSSSGRAGDTQY
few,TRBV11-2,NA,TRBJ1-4,ASSARAANEKLF
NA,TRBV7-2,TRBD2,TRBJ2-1,ASTHPRGRARNEQF
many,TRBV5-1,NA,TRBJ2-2,ASREGATNTGELF
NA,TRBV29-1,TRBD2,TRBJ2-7,SVELEGRRGRIYEQY
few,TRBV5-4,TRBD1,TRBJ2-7,ASSRSRDRGREQY
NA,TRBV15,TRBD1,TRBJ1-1,ATSRATGRTEAF
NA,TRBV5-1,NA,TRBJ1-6,ASSLVPRSDSPLH